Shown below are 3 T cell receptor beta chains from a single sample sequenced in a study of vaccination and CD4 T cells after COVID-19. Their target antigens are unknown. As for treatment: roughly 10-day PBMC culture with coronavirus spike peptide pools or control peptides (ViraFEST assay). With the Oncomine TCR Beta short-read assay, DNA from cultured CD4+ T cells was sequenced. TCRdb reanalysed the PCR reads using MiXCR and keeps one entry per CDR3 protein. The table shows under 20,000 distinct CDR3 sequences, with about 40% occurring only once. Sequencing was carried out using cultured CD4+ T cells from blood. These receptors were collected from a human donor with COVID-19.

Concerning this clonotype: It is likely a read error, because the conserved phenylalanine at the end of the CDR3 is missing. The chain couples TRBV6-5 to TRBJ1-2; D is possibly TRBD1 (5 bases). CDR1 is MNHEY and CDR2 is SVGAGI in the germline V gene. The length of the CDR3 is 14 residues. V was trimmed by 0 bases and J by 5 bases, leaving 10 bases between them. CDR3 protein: CASSYSRGEYGYTL. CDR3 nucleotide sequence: TGTGCCAGCAGTTACTCGAGGGGAGAGTATGGCTACACCTTA.

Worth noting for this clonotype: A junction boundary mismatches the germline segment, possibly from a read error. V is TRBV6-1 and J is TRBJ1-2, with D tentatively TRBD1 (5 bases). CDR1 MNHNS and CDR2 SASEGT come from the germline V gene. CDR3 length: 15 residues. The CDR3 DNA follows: TGTGCCAGCCGCAGGGCCGATAATAACGACTATGGCAACACCTTC. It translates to CASRRADNNDYGNTF.

The CDR3 DNA sequence: TGTGCCAGCAGTTTCGGGGCGGACCTACTCATGAACACTGAAGCTTTCTTT. Encoded protein: CASSFGADLLMNTEAFF. The rearrangement uses TRBV28 and TRBJ1-1; possible D gene TRBD1, 5 bases. The CDR3 contains 17 residues. Germline V gene lookup returns CDR1 MDHEN and CDR2 SYDVKM. Trimming took 3 bases from V and 0 from J, leaving 17 bases between them.